This T cell receptor (beta chain) came from a study of blood T cell repertoires in COVID-19. This clone was recorded a few times. In the authors' methods: By means of reference gene primer amplification, nucleated cell counts were estimated. Assay used: immunoSEQ multiplex PCR; TCRdb lists only in-frame clones, some missing. V and J calls and clone size are copied from that table; D and trimming were computed from the DNA. The table includes some 100,000 clones, around four fifths detected once. The CDR3 totals 19 residues. The ends lost 6 bases at V and 0 bases at J; junction bases unmatched: 9. Germline CDR1 is WNHNN and CDR2 is SYGVQD (reference sequence).

The J gene is TRBJ2-1, the V gene TRBV10-1; 15 positions match TRBD2. Sequencing was carried out using peripheral blood. The receptor was derived from an older woman with active or convalescent COVID-19. The CDR3 reads CASSPGTSGGPRSYNEQFF. The CDR3 DNA sequence: TGCGCCAGCAGCCCTGGGACTAGCGGGGGGCCCCGCTCCTACAATGAGCAGTTCTTC.